This T cell receptor beta chain came from a study of tumor-infiltrating lymphocytes in primary liver carcinoma (dated by TCRdb to 2017 to 2019). Looking at the study overall: The five patients, three men and two women aged 30 to 69 years, had hepatocellular carcinoma (four) or combined HCC and intrahepatic cholangiocarcinoma (one). The five patients had tumors staged T1-T3 N0M0, with maximum diameters ranging from about 4.2 to 11 cm. Each sample produced roughly 3.65 to 8 million productive TCRbeta reads, and read depth showed no significant difference between tissue types. The study combined TCRbeta repertoire sequencing, expression microarrays and whole-exome sequencing across five regions of each liver tumor, with adjacent normal tissue and blood. TCRbeta repertoire sequencing covered 35 specimens from 5 patients: 25 or so tumor regions, 5 adjacent noncancerous liver tissues and 5 peripheral blood samples. Repertoires from technical replicates were highly reproducible, with mean shared-clone rates approximately 0.88 and correlation coefficients above 0.95.

The CDR3 covers 13 residues, taking in both the cysteine and the phenylalanine. Only the CDR3 DNA is retained, 39 bases long and in frame from the first base. V is reduced by 6 bases and J by 7 bases, leaving a spacing of 13 bases between them. The germline V gene supplies CDR1 MNHNS and CDR2 SASEGT. Using a constant-region primer and ProtoScript II reverse transcriptase, TCRbeta-specific cDNA was reverse-transcribed from 500 to 650 ng total RNA. TCRbeta libraries were built with three nested multiplex PCR rounds, a slightly modified ARM-PCR procedure. Each of the first two PCR rounds ran for around 9 cycles and used multiplex TRBV1-TRBV30 forward primers together with a Cbeta reverse primer. Sample barcodes and Illumina adapters were added in a final 25-cycle PCR using Deep VentR polymerase. Before sequencing, amplicons of 200-500 bp were gel-purified using a QIAquick gel extraction kit. The TCRbeta amplicons were sequenced with 250-bp paired-end reads on an Illumina HiSeq 2500. Under the source paper's analysis protocol: Quality trimming of reads was performed with Trimmomatic v0.33, and paired reads were merged with FLASH v1.2.11 so that full CDR3 sequences could be recovered. MiGEC v1.2.1b assigned V, D and J germline segments to the rearranged TCRbeta sequences. Clonotype statistics, along with Shannon-Wiener diversity indices, were calculated using VDJtools v1.0.0. To reduce sampling bias, subsequent analyses other than the diversity analysis used only the 250 most abundant clonotypes in each sample. TCRdb passed the public sequencing reads through fastp at Q25 and MiXCR, retaining productive beta sequences. Here each entry gathers all rows of one CDR3 protein and keeps the most common genes and DNA. TCRdb, not the authors, supplied the V and J calls. The sample includes 85,000 to 100,000 distinct CDR3 sequences, with about 73% observed a single time. The top ten clonotypes cover 27% of the sample.

General study outcomes and caveats: The study included only four to six patients, and the authors note findings should be validated in a larger study. Compared with blood, tumors had a significantly larger share of the repertoire taken up by the top 250 clones (p = 0.039). Bulk unsorted samples precluded comparing CD4+ and CD8+ T cell repertoires. Only the TCR beta chain was sequenced, so true repertoire diversity is likely underestimated because unpaired alpha chains were not captured. Repertoire overlap was found to be higher between tumor regions (mean around 35%) than between tumor-adjacent (around 17%) or tumor-blood (14%) pairs, consistent with antigen-driven expansion.

Total RNA and DNA were co-extracted from 20-30 mg of bulk tissue with the AllPrep DNA/RNA mini kit, without cell sorting. Between November 2015 and early 2016, five patients in China with histopathologically diagnosed primary liver carcinoma had their tumors surgically resected. At the time of sampling, the patients were treatment-naive and had chronic HBV infection. Pieces of fresh tumor and adjacent tissue were cut in half, with one half kept in RNAlater at -80 degrees C and the other half sent for histology. For this clonotype: What antigen it recognizes has not been identified. Just one base apart from a much larger clone, this may be a read error.

The chain joins TRBV6-1 to TRBJ2-1; the D gene assignment is ambiguous. The clonotype was recovered from a man aged 40-49 years with primary liver carcinoma and hepatitis B virus infection. The specimen was tumor-adjacent normal liver tissue. The CDR3: CASRGSLRNEQFF. The sequence in DNA is TGTGCCAGCAGAGGGTCCCTTCGTAATGAGCAGTTCTTC.